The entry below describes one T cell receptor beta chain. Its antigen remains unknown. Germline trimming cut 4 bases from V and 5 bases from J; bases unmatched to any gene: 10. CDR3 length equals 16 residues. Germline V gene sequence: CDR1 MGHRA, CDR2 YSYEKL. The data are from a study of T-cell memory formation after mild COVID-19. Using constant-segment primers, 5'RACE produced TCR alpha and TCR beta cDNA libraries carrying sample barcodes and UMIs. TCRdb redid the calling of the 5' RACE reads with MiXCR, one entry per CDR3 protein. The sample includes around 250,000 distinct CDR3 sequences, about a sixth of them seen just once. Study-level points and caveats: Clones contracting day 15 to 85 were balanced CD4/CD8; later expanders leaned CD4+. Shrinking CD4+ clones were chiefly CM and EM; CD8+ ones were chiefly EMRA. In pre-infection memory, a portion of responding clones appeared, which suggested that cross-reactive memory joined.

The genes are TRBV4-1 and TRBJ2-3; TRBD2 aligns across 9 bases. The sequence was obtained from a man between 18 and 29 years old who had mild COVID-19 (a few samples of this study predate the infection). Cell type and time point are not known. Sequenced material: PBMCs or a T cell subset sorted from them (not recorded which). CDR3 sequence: CASSPPGLASKDTQYF. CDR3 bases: TGCGCCAGCAGCCCACCGGGACTAGCTTCTAAAGATACGCAGTATTTT.